Included here is one TCR beta chain sequence, with context. There are 14 residues in the CDR3. The ends were cut back, 0 bases at V and 7 bases at J, with 12 bases in the middle. CDR1 is SGHAT, CDR2 FQNNGV, per germline. The data originate from a study of shared clonotypes between healthy human individuals. Sequencing was performed with immunoSEQ multiplex PCR; in TCRdb, only in-frame clones are kept and a portion is missing. The data contain over a million clones, around 78% of them singletons. Sequenced sample: memory CD4+ T cells from PBMCs. Specified subset: CD45RA-negative fraction. The chain joins TRBV11-2 to TRBJ2-5; the D is unclear. This sequence originates from a man between 18 and 35 years old in good health. Some clones in this sample may be carry-over from other donors' samples. The CDR3 DNA is TGTGCCAGCAGCTTAGACAGGTTTGATTGGACCCAGTACTTC. Translating gives CASSLDRFDWTQYF.